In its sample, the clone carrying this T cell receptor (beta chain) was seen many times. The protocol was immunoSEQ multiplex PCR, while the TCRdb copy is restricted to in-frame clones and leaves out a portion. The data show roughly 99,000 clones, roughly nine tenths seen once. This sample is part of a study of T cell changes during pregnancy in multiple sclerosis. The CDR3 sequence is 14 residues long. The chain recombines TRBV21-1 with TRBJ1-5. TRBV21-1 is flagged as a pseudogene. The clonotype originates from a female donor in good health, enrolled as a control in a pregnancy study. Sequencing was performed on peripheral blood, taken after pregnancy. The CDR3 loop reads CASSAGPLKWPQHF. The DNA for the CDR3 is TGTGCCAGCAGCGCGGGACCCCTTAAATGGCCCCAGCATTTT.